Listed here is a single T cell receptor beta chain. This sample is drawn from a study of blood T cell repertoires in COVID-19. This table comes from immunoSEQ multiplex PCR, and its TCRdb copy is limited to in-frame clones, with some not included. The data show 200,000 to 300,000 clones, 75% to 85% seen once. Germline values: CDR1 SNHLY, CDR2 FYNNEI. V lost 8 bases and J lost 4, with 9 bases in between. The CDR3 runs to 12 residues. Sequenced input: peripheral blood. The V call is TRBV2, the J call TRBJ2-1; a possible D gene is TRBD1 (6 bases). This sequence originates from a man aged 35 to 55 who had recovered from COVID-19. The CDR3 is CASGDTYNEQFF. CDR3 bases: TGTGCCAGCGGGGACACTTACAATGAGCAGTTCTTC.